This T cell receptor beta chain was captured by sequencing in a study of siplizumab effects on memory and regulatory T cells. V lost 3 bases and J 2 bases, leaving 7 bases between the germline ends. Germline V CDR1 and CDR2: MNHNY, SVGAGI (reference sequence). This CDR3 spans 13 amino acids. Repertoires were generated with immunoSEQ multiplex PCR, while TCRdb's copy carries only in-frame clones and drops some. The table records fewer than 80,000 clones, around 93% of them present only once. The genes are TRBV6-6 and TRBJ2-5; no clear D. This clonotype was sampled from a human donor in good health. The source material was CD8+ T cells sorted from blood. CDR3 residues: CASSYPGQETQYF. In DNA form, the CDR3 reads TGTGCCAGCAGTTATCCCGGACAAGAGACCCAGTACTTC.